Each of the 26 T cell receptor beta chains below was sequenced from the same sample in a study of control samples from healthy donors and cancer patients. Assay: immunoSEQ multiplex PCR; the TCRdb copy retains only in-frame clones and omits some. This table has tens of thousands of clones, roughly 87% appearing once. Sequenced: PBMCs. These receptors originate from a man between 60 and 75 years old with colorectal cancer.

This rearrangement joins TRBV27 to TRBJ2-7; either TRBD1 or TRBD2 may supply D (5 bases each). This CDR3 spans 14 amino acids. Germline V gene sequence: CDR1 MNHEY, CDR2 SMNVEV (reference sequence). The V end was cut by 4 bases, the J end by 2 bases, with 12 bases between. CDR3 DNA: TGTGCCAGCAGTTCGGCAGGGAGAACCTACGAGCAGTACTTC. It translates to CASSSAGRTYEQYF.

The gene calls are TRBV27 and TRBJ2-1; D is possibly TRBD1 or TRBD2 (5 bases each). CDR3 length: 15 residues. Deletions cut 10 bases from V and 10 bases from J, with 26 bases between. Germline V gene sequence: CDR1 MNHEY, CDR2 SMNVEV (reference sequence). This CDR3 reads CATYRDRLSREEQFF. As DNA, the CDR3 is TGTGCCACATACCGGGACCGCCTTAGTCGTGAGGAGCAGTTCTTC.

This chain uses TRBV12-3 or TRBV12-4 with TRBJ1-3; no clear D gene. The V and J ends lost 6 bases and 0 bases respectively, with 6 bases between them. The CDR3 runs 13 residues. CDR3 residues: CASSSSSGNTIYF. In DNA form, the CDR3 reads TGTGCCAGCAGCTCCAGCTCTGGAAACACCATATATTTT.

The chain is built from TRBV7-9 and TRBJ2-3, with 9 positions matching TRBD2. Trimming took 7 bases from V and 5 from J; bases not matched to a gene: 10. CDR3 length equals 15 residues. CDR1 is SEHNR and CDR2 is FQNEAQ in the germline V gene (reference sequence). The CDR3 bases are TGTGCCAGCATCGTTAGCGGGGGCCGCGGAGATACGCAGTATTTT. Its translation: CASIVSGGRGDTQYF.

This clone appeared once. The CDR3 coding sequence is TGTGCCAGCAGCTCCGACCAAGAGACCCAGTACTTC. Protein sequence: CASSSDQETQYF. V is TRBV6-5 and J is TRBJ2-5; D gene unclear. The CDR3 covers 12 residues. CDR1 is MNHEY and CDR2 is SVGAGI in the germline V gene. The ends were cut back, 6 bases at V and 0 bases at J, with 5 bases in the middle.

The V gene is TRBV24-1, the J gene TRBJ1-5; 8 nucleotides line up with TRBD1. V shed 3 bases and J 11 bases; nucleotides not matched to a gene: 8. This CDR3 region has 14 residues. Germline V CDR1 and CDR2: KGHDR, SFDVKD. This CDR3 reads CATSDDDRGPAQHF. The DNA for the CDR3 is TGTGCCACCAGTGATGACGACAGGGGACCCGCCCAGCATTTT.

The chain combines TRBV19 with TRBJ2-5, with D tentatively TRBD2 (6 bases). This CDR3 is 16 amino acids long. The germline CDR1 and CDR2 sequences are LNHDA and SQIVND (reference sequence). The V end was cut by 2 bases, the J end by 2 bases, with 15 bases between. The CDR3 nucleotides read TGTGCCAGTAGTATAAATTGGGGAGCGGGTCAAGAGACCCAGTACTTC. As protein: CASSINWGAGQETQYF.

The rearrangement uses TRBV7-9 and TRBJ2-3, with D hard to call. V was shortened by 4 bases and J by 0 bases, with 14 bases between the two germline ends. The CDR3 contains 16 residues. Germline V gene sequence: CDR1 SEHNR, CDR2 FQNEAQ (reference sequence). In DNA, the CDR3 is TGTGCCAGCAGCTGGGAAGGCTTAACTAGCACAGATACGCAGTATTTT. Translation gives CASSWEGLTSTDTQYF.

This clone was recorded once. The chain carries TRBV5-1 and TRBJ2-6, with 8 bases that match TRBD1. CDR3 size: 15 residues. V gave up 4 bases and J gave up 2 bases; unmatched junction bases: 2. Per germline, CDR1 SGHRS and CDR2 YFSETQ. CDR3 DNA: TGCGCCAGCAGCCTACAGGGGGCTGGGGCCAACGTCCTGACTTTC. Protein sequence: CASSLQGAGANVLTF. The full variable domain, its missing parts supplied by reference TRBV5-1 and TRBJ2-6, is KAGVTQTPRYLIKTRGQQVTLSCSPISGHRSVSWYQQTPGQGLQFLFEYFSETQRNKGNFPGRFSGRQFSNSRSEMNVSTLELGDSALYLCASSLQGAGANVLTFGAGSRLTVL.

V usage is TRBV24-1 and J usage is TRBJ2-5, with 11 bases identical to TRBD2. CDR3 length equals 18 residues. Looked up from germline, CDR1 is KGHDR and CDR2 is SFDVKD. V was clipped by 4 bases and J by 0 bases; unmatched bases: 9. The CDR3 loop is CATSDPGTSGAYQETQYF. DNA of the CDR3: TGTGCCACCAGTGACCCTGGGACTAGCGGCGCATACCAAGAGACCCAGTACTTC.

As regards this clone: Other DNA sequences in this specimen translate into the identical CDR3. The CDR3: CARSLGLAGAGANVLTF. As DNA, the CDR3 is TGTGCCAGAAGCTTGGGACTAGCGGGGGCCGGGGCCAACGTCCTGACTTTC. The rearrangement joins TRBV7-5 to TRBJ2-6; no DNA check was done on the table's D call, TRBD2. TRBV7-5 is flagged as a pseudogene. CDR3 size: 17 residues.

The chain links TRBV19 to TRBJ1-5; D possibly corresponds to TRBD1 (6 bases). Germline V gene lookup returns CDR1 LNHDA and CDR2 SQIVND (reference sequence). V lost 6 bases and J 5 bases, leaving 20 bases between the germline ends. CDR3 length: 16 residues. In nucleotides, the CDR3 is TGTGCCAGTAGCTGGGGGGGCAGGGGCCCTTATCAGCCCCAGCATTTT. It codes for CASSWGGRGPYQPQHF.

This rearrangement joins TRBV7-9 to TRBJ2-1; D unclear. V shed 4 bases and J shed 4 bases, with 14 bases lying between them. The germline gives CDR1 SEHNR, CDR2 FQNEAQ (reference sequence). The CDR3 has 15 residues. The CDR3 sequence: CASSYNPDPYNEQFF. The DNA of the CDR3 is TGTGCCAGCAGCTACAACCCGGACCCTTACAATGAGCAGTTCTTC. The full variable domain, rest sourced from reference TRBV7-9 and TRBJ2-1, is DTGVSQNPRHKITKRGQNVTFRCDPISEHNRLYWYRQTLGQGPEFLTYFQNEAQLEKSRLLSDRFSAERPKGSFSTLEIQRTEQGDSAMYLCASSYNPDPYNEQFFGPGTRLTVL.

The CDR3 DNA sequence: TGTGCCAGCAGCAAAGCGTATGGGGGAGGAAAACTGTTTTTT. As protein: CASSKAYGGGKLFF. This chain connects TRBV21-1 to TRBJ1-4. TRBV21-1 is a pseudogene locus. This CDR3 has 14 amino acids.

The J gene is TRBJ2-1, the V gene TRBV6-1; 7 bases are shared with TRBD2. Germline trimming cut 2 bases from V and 0 bases from J; bases unmatched to any gene: 22. In germline, CDR1 is MNHNS, CDR2 SASEGT. The CDR3 has 22 residues. The CDR3 region has the DNA TGTGCCAGCAGTGAAATTTTCAGCGGGGCCACCCCATCGCAGAGCTCCTACAATGAGCAGTTCTTC. Its translation is CASSEIFSGATPSQSSYNEQFF.

The chain couples TRBV6-5 to TRBJ1-2, with D perhaps matching TRBD1 (6 bases). The V gene lost 1 base and the J gene lost 14 bases, with 17 bases spanning the gap. CDR3 length: 13 residues. The V gene's germline CDR1 is MNHEY and CDR2 SVGAGI. The CDR3 is CASSYLAPGHPTF. Here the CDR3 DNA reads TGTGCCAGCAGTTACTTAGCCCCGGGACACCCGACCTTC.

The rearrangement links TRBV6-1 to TRBJ2-7, with no clear D. The CDR3 has 14 residues. V gave up 2 bases and J gave up 3 bases, with 11 bases separating them. CDR1 is MNHNS and CDR2 is SASEGT in the germline V gene. CDR3: CASSEQTRRYEQYF. In DNA form, the CDR3 reads TGTGCCAGCAGTGAACAGACTCGTCGCTACGAGCAGTACTTC.

The chain recombines TRBV10-1 with TRBJ1-1; D remains unclear. Germline CDR1 is WNHNN and CDR2 is SYGVQD (reference sequence). The CDR3 runs to 11 residues. Trimming stripped 2 bases from V and 8 bases from J, with 6 bases between. The CDR3: CASSEGREAFF. The CDR3 nucleotides read TGCGCCAGCAGTGAGGGCAGGGAAGCTTTCTTT.

The gene calls are TRBV5-4 and TRBJ1-3; D not certain. The ends were cut back, 2 bases at V and 5 bases at J, with 8 bases in the middle. Looked up from germline, CDR1 is SGHNT and CDR2 is YYREEE (reference sequence). This CDR3 is 13 amino acids long. CDR3 protein: CASSFEGRNTIYF. CDR3 sequence (DNA): TGTGCCAGCAGCTTCGAGGGCAGAAACACCATATATTTT.

The chain has TRBV19 and TRBJ1-6; D unclear. Germline CDR1 is LNHDA and CDR2 is SQIVND (reference sequence). V lost 3 bases and J 6 bases, leaving 9 bases between the germline ends. The CDR3 spans 14 residues. Here the CDR3 reads CASSMITGNSPLHF. The CDR3 nucleotides are TGTGCCAGTAGTATGATCACCGGTAATTCACCCCTCCACTTT.

V gene TRBV9 combines with J gene TRBJ2-3; D is unresolved. V dropped 4 bases and J dropped 2 bases, with 14 bases sitting between them. Germline values: CDR1 SGDLS, CDR2 YYNGEE. There are 15 residues in the CDR3. The CDR3 DNA sequence: TGTGCCAGCAGCTCCACTCCTAACCCCACAGATACGCAGTATTTT. It is translated as CASSSTPNPTDTQYF.

This chain links TRBV9 with TRBJ1-3; the match to TRBD1 covers 7 bases. The V and J ends lost 0 bases and 3 bases, in that order; junction bases with no gene match: 0. The CDR3 covers 14 residues. Germline V gene data show CDR1 as SGDLS and CDR2 as YYNGEE. The CDR3 loop is CASSVGDSGNTIYF. For the CDR3, the DNA is TGTGCCAGCAGCGTAGGGGACAGTGGAAACACCATATATTTT.

V and J are TRBV5-6 and TRBJ2-5; 7 positions match TRBD2. V was pared by 4 bases and J by 8 bases, with 11 bases of the junction left unmatched. From germline, CDR1 is SGHDT and CDR2 YYEEEE. The CDR3 has 14 residues. The CDR3 is CASSLLAGGGTQYF. The DNA of the CDR3 is TGTGCCAGCAGCCTTTTAGCGGGCGGTGGCACCCAGTACTTC. The complete variable domain, with remaining parts taken from reference TRBV5-6 and TRBJ2-5, reads DAGVTQSPTHLIKTRGQQVTLRCSPKSGHDTVSWYQQALGQGPQFIFQYYEEEERQRGNFPDRFSGHQFPNYSSELNVNALLLGDSALYLCASSLLAGGGTQYFGPGTRLLVL.

The chain links TRBV9 to TRBJ2-3, with D perhaps TRBD2 (5 bases). The CDR3 length is 14 residues. V was cut by 0 bases and J by 5 bases, with 10 bases left in between. CDR1 SGDLS and CDR2 YYNGEE come from the germline V gene. Here the CDR3 DNA reads TGTGCCAGCAGCGTAGACTTAGGGAGAGATACGCAGTATTTT. This sequence encodes CASSVDLGRDTQYF.

V and J are TRBV3-1 (or the pseudogene TRBV3-2) and TRBJ1-4; possibly TRBD1 for D (6 bases). V was trimmed by 6 bases and J by 3 bases, leaving 8 bases between them. Germline values: CDR1 LGHDT, CDR2 YNNKEL (reference sequence). The CDR3 loop spans 13 amino acids. The CDR3 protein is CASRQGPNEKLFF. Written as DNA, the CDR3 is TGTGCCAGCAGGCAGGGGCCTAATGAAAAACTGTTTTTT.

This clone appeared a single time. The chain links TRBV7-8 to TRBJ1-1, with D unresolved. CDR3 length equals 13 residues. V dropped 5 bases and J dropped 0 bases, with 7 bases sitting between them. Germline V lookup: CDR1 SGHVS, CDR2 FQNEAQ. The CDR3 region is CASSRHVNTEAFF. The DNA for the CDR3 is TGTGCCAGCAGCCGACATGTGAACACTGAAGCTTTCTTT. Filled out from reference TRBV7-8 and TRBJ1-1, the complete variable domain reads GAGVSQSPRYKVAKRGQDVALRCDPISGHVSLFWYQQALGQGPEFLTYFQNEAQLDKSGLPSDRFFAERPEGSVSTLKIQRTQQEDSAVYLCASSRHVNTEAFFGQGTRLTVV.